This TCR beta chain is drawn from a study of shared clonotypes between healthy human individuals. General study findings and limits: There were few donors, and this limited the genetic and exposure-history diversity represented. Depth of sequencing was expected to influence donor clonotype sharing.

A word on this clone: The antigen is undetermined.

Generated by immunoSEQ multiplex PCR, the TCRdb table keeps only in-frame clones and is missing some. This sample carries about 560,000 clones, roughly 79% of them seen once, and the ten largest clones take about 11%. With 4 bases clipped from V and 1 base from J, the junction kept 7 bases outside the gene matches. CDR3 length equals 19 residues. Germline-derived CDR1 and CDR2 are SGHNT and YYREEE (reference sequence). The sample was PBMCs. This TCR derives from a woman in her thirties or forties in good health. Some clones in this sample may be carry-over from other donors' samples. The J gene is TRBJ2-2, the V gene TRBV5-4, with TRBD2 identical over 16 bases. The CDR3 DNA sequence: TGTGCCAGCAGCCCACCCGGGACTAGCGGGAGGGTGAACACCGGGGAGCTGTTTTTT. It specifies CASSPPGTSGRVNTGELFF.